This TCR beta chain was recorded in a study of blood T cell repertoires in COVID-19. In germline, CDR1 is SGHAT, CDR2 FQNNGV. The V gene lost 0 bases and the J gene lost 0 bases, with 9 bases spanning the gap. The CDR3 spans 16 residues. This table comes from immunoSEQ multiplex PCR, and its TCRdb copy is limited to in-frame clones, with some not included. Of some 100,000 clones listed, about 86% are singletons. The chain is built from TRBV11-2 and TRBJ2-1; D call uncertain. The sequence came from a man in his 70s who had recovered from COVID-19. The specimen sequenced was peripheral blood. The CDR3 spells CASSLEPASSYNEQFF. The CDR3 nucleotides read TGTGCCAGCAGCTTAGAACCCGCGAGCTCCTACAATGAGCAGTTCTTC. Filled out from reference TRBV11-2 and TRBJ2-1, the complete variable domain reads EAGVAQSPRYKIIEKRQSVAFWCNPISGHATLYWYQQILGQGPKLLIQFQNNGVVDDSQLPKDRFSAERLKGVDSTLKIQPAKLEDSAVYLCASSLEPASSYNEQFFGPGTRLTVL.